The clone carrying this TCR beta chain was seen only a few times. Its specificity is unknown. The CDR3 loop spans 14 amino acids. V was clipped by 5 bases and J by 3 bases, with 14 bases between them. Per the germline V gene, CDR1 is SGHRS and CDR2 is YFSETQ. TCRdb independently ran MiXCR on the 5' RACE reads; one entry per CDR3 protein. The table shows 150,000 to 200,000 distinct CDR3 sequences, with more than 14% occurring only once. These data belong to a study of T-cell memory formation after mild COVID-19. Study-wide points: Among CD4+ contracting clones, most were CM and EM, and CD8+ ones EMRA.

The sequenced sample was PBMCs or a T cell subset sorted from them (not recorded which). The V and J genes are TRBV5-1 and TRBJ1-1; D is possibly TRBD1 (6 bases). The TCR originated in an adult woman who had mild COVID-19 (a few samples of this study predate the infection). Cell type and time point are not known. This chain's CDR3 is CASSLGGSDTEAFF. Here the CDR3 DNA reads TGCGCCAGCAGTTTAGGGGGTAGCGACACTGAAGCTTTCTTT.